These 27 T cell receptor beta chains share one sample of origin, sequenced in a study of T cell responses to AZD1222 COVID-19 vaccine. Data came from immunoSEQ multiplex PCR; TCRdb stores just in-frame clones and leaves some out. The sample has more than 85,000 clones, around nine tenths seen once. This sample comprised peripheral blood, obtained 28 days after the second AZD1222 dose. The receptors stem from an adult who received the AZD1222 COVID-19 vaccine.

The chain joins TRBV9 to TRBJ1-1; 7 bases are a match to TRBD1. This CDR3 is 14 amino acids long. From germline, CDR1 is SGDLS and CDR2 YYNGEE. V trimming: 3 bases; J trimming: 1 base; junction bases outside the gene matches: 3. The CDR3 DNA is TGTGCCAGCAGCGCCCGACAGGGGAACACTGAAGCTTTCTTT. The encoded protein is CASSARQGNTEAFF.

V usage is TRBV6-2 or TRBV6-3 and J usage is TRBJ2-7; weak D call: TRBD2 (6 bases). Germline V CDR1 and CDR2: MNHEY, SVGEGT. The CDR3 length is 12 residues. V lost 6 bases to trimming and J lost 12 bases, with 18 bases between them. Written as DNA, the CDR3 is TGTGCCAGCAGCTTCGCTCCGACTAGGACGTACTTC. Translation: CASSFAPTRTYF.

The V and J genes are TRBV24-1 and TRBJ2-2; TRBD1 is a possible D gene (5 bases). Deletions cut 0 bases from V and 6 bases from J, with 10 bases between. This CDR3 spans 15 amino acids. In germline, CDR1 is KGHDR, CDR2 SFDVKD. The CDR3 DNA is TGTGCCACCAGTGATTTGCTTAGGGGTTCCGGGGAGCTGTTTTTT. Translating it yields CATSDLLRGSGELFF.

The chain links TRBV24-1 to TRBJ2-2; the D gene is possibly TRBD2 (7 bases). This CDR3 has 16 amino acids. V was shortened by 2 bases and J by 5 bases, with 14 bases between the two germline ends. From germline, CDR1 is KGHDR and CDR2 SFDVKD. The DNA of the CDR3 is TGTGCCACCAGTGATTATCGGGGGGCTGGGACCGGGGAGCTGTTTTTT. Protein sequence: CATSDYRGAGTGELFF.

The gene calls are TRBV28 and TRBJ1-5; maybe TRBD1 (6 bases). The CDR3 loop spans 14 amino acids. Germline-derived CDR1 and CDR2 are MDHEN and SYDVKM. Between the trimmed V and J ends, which lost 7 bases and 4 bases, there was a span of 14 bases. CDR3 region: CASNVGQSNQPQHF. As DNA, the CDR3 is TGTGCCAGCAACGTCGGACAGTCTAATCAGCCCCAGCATTTT.

The chain is built from TRBV19 and TRBJ2-5; no definite D call. Between the trimmed V and J ends, which lost 4 bases and 5 bases, there was a span of 11 bases. The germline CDR1 and CDR2 sequences are LNHDA and SQIVND (reference sequence). This CDR3 is 13 amino acids long. CDR3 sequence (DNA): TGTGCCAGTAGTAGGGCCCAAACGGAGACCCAGTACTTC. The encoded protein is CASSRAQTETQYF.

The table lists this clone with a few counts. The chain recombines TRBV7-8 with TRBJ2-3; a possible D gene is TRBD1 (6 bases). The length of the CDR3 is 14 residues. V shed 4 bases and J shed 1 base, with 9 bases lying between them. Germline CDR1 reads SGHVS; CDR2 reads FQNEAQ. Written as DNA, the CDR3 is TGTGCCAGCAGCTCCCCAGGGGGCACAGATACGCAGTATTTT. The encoded protein is CASSSPGGTDTQYF.

The CDR3 nucleotides read TGTGCCAGCACCCTGGAGGCCTCTCCTCAGCCCCAGCATTTT. It is translated as CASTLEASPQPQHF. The gene calls are TRBV6-5 and TRBJ1-5; no definite D call. In germline, CDR1 is MNHEY, CDR2 SVGAGI. The CDR3 runs to 14 residues. Trimming took 7 bases from V and 6 from J, leaving 16 bases between them.

This rearrangement joins TRBV6-5 to TRBJ1-5, with 9 bases aligning to TRBD1. The V gene's germline CDR1 is MNHEY and CDR2 SVGAGI. The CDR3 is 15 amino acids. After removal of 4 bases from V and 6 bases from J, the junction contained 7 bases not matched to a gene. In DNA, the CDR3 is TGTGCCAGCAGTTTTGACAGGGGGAGTAGTCAGCCCCAGCATTTT. Protein product: CASSFDRGSSQPQHF.

This sequence joins TRBV5-1 and TRBJ1-5; D is perhaps TRBD1 (5 bases). The CDR3 runs to 13 residues. V gave up 3 bases and J gave up 4 bases, with 8 bases separating them. Germline V gives CDR1 SGHRS, CDR2 YFSETQ. In nucleotides, the CDR3 is TGCGCCAGCAGCTGGGACTCAAATCAGCCCCAGCATTTT. Its protein is CASSWDSNQPQHF.

This clone has a handful of counts. The chain couples TRBV5-1 to TRBJ2-3, with 10 bases that match TRBD2. The CDR3 contains 16 residues. CDR1 is SGHRS and CDR2 is YFSETQ in the germline V gene. The V segment lost 0 bases and the J segment 6 bases; nucleotides outside the gene matches: 7. The CDR3 loop reads CASSLELAGTGDTQYF. DNA of the CDR3: TGCGCCAGCAGCTTGGAACTAGCGGGAACCGGGGATACGCAGTATTTT.

The chain joins TRBV4-1 to TRBJ1-2; 9 nucleotides match TRBD1. Germline V gene sequence: CDR1 MGHRA, CDR2 YSYEKL. The V segment lost 3 bases and the J segment 0 bases; nucleotides outside the gene matches: 5. The CDR3 has 16 residues. Here the CDR3 DNA reads TGCGCCAGCAGCCAGGGACAGGGACCAACTAACTATGGCTACACCTTC. Amino acid sequence: CASSQGQGPTNYGYTF.

This chain links TRBV19 with TRBJ1-5; D ambiguous. Deletions cut 3 bases from V and 3 bases from J, with 18 bases between. Germline loops: CDR1 LNHDA, CDR2 SQIVND (reference sequence). The length of the CDR3 is 17 residues. CDR3 nucleotides: TGTGCCAGTAGTATTTCCAGGAAAAAGACGGACAATCAGCCCCAGCATTTT. Translating gives CASSISRKKTDNQPQHF.

This clone has just a few counts. V is TRBV6-5 and J is TRBJ2-7, with 7 bases matching TRBD1. After removal of 7 bases from V and 5 bases from J, the junction contained 11 bases not matched to a gene. Germline V gene lookup returns CDR1 MNHEY and CDR2 SVGAGI. The CDR3 has 14 residues. In DNA form, the CDR3 reads TGTGCCAGCAAAAGGAGAGACAGGGTAAACGAGCAGTACTTC. Protein: CASKRRDRVNEQYF.

This sequence joins TRBV9 and TRBJ2-2; D perhaps matches TRBD1 (5 bases). From germline, CDR1 is SGDLS and CDR2 YYNGEE. Deletions cut 3 bases from V and 0 bases from J, with 15 bases between. The CDR3 runs 17 residues. CDR3 loop: CASSGLGQGTNTGELFF. The CDR3 DNA reads TGTGCCAGCAGCGGACTCGGGCAGGGAACGAACACCGGGGAGCTGTTTTTT. The full variable domain, completed using reference TRBV9 and TRBJ2-2, is DSGVTQTPKHLITATGQRVTLRCSPRSGDLSVYWYQQSLDQGLQFLIQYYNGEERAKGNILERFSAQQFPDLHSELNLSSLELGDSALYFCASSGLGQGTNTGELFFGEGSRLTVL.

This chain connects TRBV11-3 to TRBJ2-5; D ambiguous. V was clipped by 0 bases and J by 4 bases, with 15 bases between them. Germline V gene data show CDR1 as SGHNT and CDR2 as YENEEA. This CDR3 comprises 16 residues. CDR3 amino acids: CASSLESGHQGETQYF. The CDR3 DNA sequence: TGTGCCAGCAGCTTAGAGTCCGGCCACCAAGGAGAGACCCAGTACTTC.

This CDR3 is CASRLYGTANTEAFF. CDR3 sequence (DNA): TGTGCCAGTAGATTATACGGGACCGCTAACACTGAAGCTTTCTTT. The rearrangement uses TRBV19 and TRBJ1-1; a weak D match, TRBD1 (5 bases). The CDR3 runs to 15 residues. Trimming took 6 bases from V and 2 from J, leaving 16 bases between them. Per germline, CDR1 LNHDA and CDR2 SQIVND (reference sequence).

The chain combines TRBV11-2 with TRBJ1-3, with D uncertain. V lost 4 bases and J 4 bases, leaving 14 bases between the germline ends. The CDR3 has 15 residues. Germline values: CDR1 SGHAT, CDR2 FQNNGV. CDR3 in amino acids: CASSSRDFGGNTIYF. The CDR3 nucleotides read TGTGCCAGCAGCTCTCGGGATTTTGGGGGAAACACCATATATTTT.

This chain connects TRBV15 to TRBJ2-7; D remains unclear. Germline V lookup: CDR1 LNHNV, CDR2 YYDKDF (reference sequence). This CDR3 contains 14 residues. Trimming removed 5 bases at V and 2 bases at J, with 13 bases between. CDR3 DNA: TGTGCCACCAGCTTCAGTCGGACCGCCTACGAGCAGTACTTC. Its protein product is CATSFSRTAYEQYF.

The chain has TRBV5-1 and TRBJ1-1; D unresolved. In germline, CDR1 is SGHRS, CDR2 YFSETQ. Trimming removed 1 base from V and 6 bases from J, with 16 bases in between. The CDR3 length is 15 residues. The CDR3 reads CASSLLSVGRAEAFF. The CDR3, as DNA: TGCGCCAGCAGCTTGTTGTCCGTGGGCCGGGCTGAAGCTTTCTTT.

The chain couples TRBV18 to TRBJ2-3; TRBD1 is a possible D gene (5 bases). From germline, CDR1 is KGHSH and CDR2 LQKENI. The CDR3 covers 12 residues. V shed 2 bases and J shed 6 bases, with 6 bases lying between them. CDR3 in amino acids: CASSPRQDTQYF. For the CDR3, the DNA is TGTGCCAGCTCACCAAGACAGGATACGCAGTATTTT.

The chain carries TRBV7-6 and TRBJ2-1; 13 bases agree with TRBD2. The CDR3 has 17 residues. V lost 5 bases, J lost 7 bases, and 11 bases stayed unmatched. The germline V gene has CDR1 SGHVS and CDR2 FNYEAQ. The CDR3 nucleotides read TGTGCCAGCAGCCCCCGTGGGGGACTAGCGGGGCCAAATGAGCAGTTCTTC. Residues: CASSPRGGLAGPNEQFF.

The chain recombines TRBV2 with TRBJ2-1, with D perhaps TRBD2 (6 bases). The V end was cut by 7 bases, the J end by 9 bases, with 16 bases between. The germline V gene encodes CDR1 SNHLY and CDR2 FYNNEI. The CDR3 is 13 residues long. CDR3 protein: CASMRESHGEQFF. Written as DNA, the CDR3 is TGTGCCAGCATGCGGGAATCCCACGGTGAGCAGTTCTTC.

V is TRBV30 and J is TRBJ1-3; a weak D match, TRBD1 (5 bases). The germline V and J ends were trimmed by 2 bases and 7 bases, with 21 bases remaining between them. In germline, CDR1 is GTSNPN, CDR2 SVGIG (reference sequence). The CDR3 is 16 amino acids. Here the CDR3 DNA reads TGTGCCTGGAGTCCAGAAACCGGGACCTTCGAGAACACCATATATTTT. Protein sequence: CAWSPETGTFENTIYF.

The V call is TRBV5-1, the J call TRBJ2-3, with 8 bases aligning to TRBD2. J was trimmed by 2 bases and V by 3 bases; bases with no gene match: 8. The CDR3 covers 16 residues. Per germline, CDR1 SGHRS and CDR2 YFSETQ. CDR3 coding DNA: TGCGCCAGCAGCTGGTCTGGCGGGAGGTACACAGATACGCAGTATTTT. This translates into CASSWSGGRYTDTQYF.

V and J are TRBV18 and TRBJ2-5; TRBD1 agrees at 7 bases. CDR1 and CDR2 (germline): KGHSH, LQKENI. The V segment lost 5 bases and the J segment 4 bases; nucleotides outside the gene matches: 13. This CDR3 comprises 16 residues. The CDR3 coding sequence is TGTGCCAGCTCAGTCGGGCAGGGACAGTCAGGAGAGACCCAGTACTTC. It is translated as CASSVGQGQSGETQYF.

This clone was recorded only once. This chain links TRBV7-6 with TRBJ2-2, with 12 bases fitting TRBD2. The J segment lost 6 bases and the V segment lost 2 bases, leaving 10 bases of the junction unmatched. The CDR3 extends over 18 amino acids. The germline V gene has CDR1 SGHVS and CDR2 FNYEAQ. CDR3 amino acids: CASSLNLAGGPSAGELFF. As DNA, the CDR3 is TGTGCCAGCAGCTTAAATCTAGCGGGAGGGCCTTCAGCCGGGGAGCTGTTTTTT.